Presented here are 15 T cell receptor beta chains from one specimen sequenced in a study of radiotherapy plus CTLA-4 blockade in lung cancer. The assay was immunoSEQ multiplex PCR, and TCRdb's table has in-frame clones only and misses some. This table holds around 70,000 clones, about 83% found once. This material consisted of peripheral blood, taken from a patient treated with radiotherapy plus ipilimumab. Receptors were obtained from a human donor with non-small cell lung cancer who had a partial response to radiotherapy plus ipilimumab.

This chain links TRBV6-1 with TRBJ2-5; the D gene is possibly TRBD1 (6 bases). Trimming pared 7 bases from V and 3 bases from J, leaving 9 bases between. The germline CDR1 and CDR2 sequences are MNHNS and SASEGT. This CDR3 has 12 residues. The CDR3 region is CASKRDKETQYF. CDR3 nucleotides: TGTGCCAGCAAACGGGACAAAGAGACCCAGTACTTC.

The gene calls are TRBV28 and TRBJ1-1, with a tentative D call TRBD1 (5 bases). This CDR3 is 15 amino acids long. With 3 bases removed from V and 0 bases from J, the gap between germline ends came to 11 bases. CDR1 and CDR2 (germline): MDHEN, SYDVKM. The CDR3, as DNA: TGTGCCAGCAGTTTGCGGGGGATTATGAACACTGAAGCTTTCTTT. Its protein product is CASSLRGIMNTEAFF.

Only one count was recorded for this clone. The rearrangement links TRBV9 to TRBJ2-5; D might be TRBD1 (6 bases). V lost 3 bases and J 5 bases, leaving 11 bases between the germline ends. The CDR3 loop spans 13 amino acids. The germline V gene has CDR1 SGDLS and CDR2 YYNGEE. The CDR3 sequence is CASSARQEETQYF. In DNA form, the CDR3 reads TGTGCCAGCAGCGCCCGACAGGAGGAGACCCAGTACTTC.

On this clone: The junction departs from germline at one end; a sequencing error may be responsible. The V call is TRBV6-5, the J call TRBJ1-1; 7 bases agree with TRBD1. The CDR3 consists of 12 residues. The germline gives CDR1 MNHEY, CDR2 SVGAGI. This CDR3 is CASSPRDSGTYF. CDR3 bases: TGTGCCAGCAGTCCCCGGGACAGTGGAACGTACTTT.

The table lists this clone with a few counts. The CDR3, as DNA: TGTGCCAGCAGCAGGAATAACTACGAGCAGTACTTC. It is translated as CASSRNNYEQYF. The chain joins TRBV2 to TRBJ2-7; D is unresolved. Germline V CDR1 and CDR2: SNHLY, FYNNEI. This CDR3 region has 12 residues. V gave up 6 bases and J gave up 3 bases, with 9 bases separating them.

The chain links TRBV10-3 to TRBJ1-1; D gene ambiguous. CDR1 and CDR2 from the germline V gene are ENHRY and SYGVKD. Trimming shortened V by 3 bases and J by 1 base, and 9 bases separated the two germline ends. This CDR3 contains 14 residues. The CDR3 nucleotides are TGTGCCATCAGTGATCCGGGGAGGAACACTGAAGCTTTCTTT. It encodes CAISDPGRNTEAFF.

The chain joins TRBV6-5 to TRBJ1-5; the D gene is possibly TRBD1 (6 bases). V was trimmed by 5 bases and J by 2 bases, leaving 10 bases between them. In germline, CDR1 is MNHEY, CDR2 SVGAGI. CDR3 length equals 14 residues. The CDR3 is CASSVKGGNQPQHF. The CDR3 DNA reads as TGTGCCAGCAGTGTTAAGGGGGGCAATCAGCCCCAGCATTTT.

The CDR3 coding sequence is TGTGCCAGCTCACCACCTACAGGGAGTAGGGTCCGGGACGAGCAGTACTTC. It yields the protein CASSPPTGSRVRDEQYF. The chain combines TRBV18 with TRBJ2-5, with D possibly TRBD1 on 6 matching bases. The end of the DNA fits TRBJ2-7 better, so the J call may be wrong. This CDR3 region has 17 residues. Germline lookup yields CDR1 KGHSH and CDR2 LQKENI.

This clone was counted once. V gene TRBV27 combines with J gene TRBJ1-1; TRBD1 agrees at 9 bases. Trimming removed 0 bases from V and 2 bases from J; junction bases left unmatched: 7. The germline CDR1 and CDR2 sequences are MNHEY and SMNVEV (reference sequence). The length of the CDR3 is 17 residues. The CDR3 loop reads CASSLSIRQGGNTEAFF. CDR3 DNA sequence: TGTGCCAGCAGTTTATCGATTCGACAGGGGGGAAACACTGAAGCTTTCTTT.

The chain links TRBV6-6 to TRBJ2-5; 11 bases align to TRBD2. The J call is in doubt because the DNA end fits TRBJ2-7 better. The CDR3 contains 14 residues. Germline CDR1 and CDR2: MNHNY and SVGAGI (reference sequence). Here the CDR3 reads CASRGTSGPGEQYF. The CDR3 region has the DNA TGTGCCAGCCGAGGGACTAGCGGTCCCGGCGAGCAGTACTTC.

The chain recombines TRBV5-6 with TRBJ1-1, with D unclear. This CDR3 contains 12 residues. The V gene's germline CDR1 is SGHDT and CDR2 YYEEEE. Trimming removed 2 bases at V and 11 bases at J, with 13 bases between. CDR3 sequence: CASSLRHSGAFF. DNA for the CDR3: TGTGCCAGCAGCTTACGGCACTCGGGGGCTTTCTTT.

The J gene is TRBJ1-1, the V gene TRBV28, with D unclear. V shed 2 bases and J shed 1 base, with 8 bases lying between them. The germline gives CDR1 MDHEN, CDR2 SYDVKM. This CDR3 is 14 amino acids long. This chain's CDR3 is CASSLLDRNTEAFF. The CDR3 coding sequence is TGTGCCAGCAGTTTACTCGATAGGAACACTGAAGCTTTCTTT.

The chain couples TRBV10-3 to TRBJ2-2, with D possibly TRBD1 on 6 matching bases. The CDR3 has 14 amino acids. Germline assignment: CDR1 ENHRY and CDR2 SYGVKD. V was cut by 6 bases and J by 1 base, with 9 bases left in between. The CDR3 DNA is TGTGCCATCAGCCCGGGACAGAACACCGGGGAGCTGTTTTTT. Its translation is CAISPGQNTGELFF.

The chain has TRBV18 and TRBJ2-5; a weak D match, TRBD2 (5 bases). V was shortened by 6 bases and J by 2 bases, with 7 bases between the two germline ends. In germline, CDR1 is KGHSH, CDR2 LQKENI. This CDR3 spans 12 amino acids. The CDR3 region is CASSRGQETQYF. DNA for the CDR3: TGTGCCAGCTCTCGGGGACAAGAGACCCAGTACTTC.

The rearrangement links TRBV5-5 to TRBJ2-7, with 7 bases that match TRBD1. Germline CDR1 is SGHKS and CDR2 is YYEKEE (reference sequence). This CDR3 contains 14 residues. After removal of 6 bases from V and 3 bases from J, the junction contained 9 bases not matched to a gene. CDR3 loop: CASTKGTVGYEQYF. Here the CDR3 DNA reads TGTGCCAGCACCAAGGGGACAGTCGGCTACGAGCAGTACTTC.